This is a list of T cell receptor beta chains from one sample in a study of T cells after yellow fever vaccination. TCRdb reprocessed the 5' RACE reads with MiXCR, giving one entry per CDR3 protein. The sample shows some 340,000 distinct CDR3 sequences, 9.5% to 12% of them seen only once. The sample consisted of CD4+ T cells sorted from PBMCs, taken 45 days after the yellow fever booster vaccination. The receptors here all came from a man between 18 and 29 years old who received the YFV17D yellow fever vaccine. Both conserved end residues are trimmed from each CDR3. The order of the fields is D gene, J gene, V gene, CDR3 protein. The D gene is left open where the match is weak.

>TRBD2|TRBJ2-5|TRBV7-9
ASSLGSGAQETQY
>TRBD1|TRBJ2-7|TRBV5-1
ASSLASGGQGDEQY
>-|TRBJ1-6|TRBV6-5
ASRGGAWETLH
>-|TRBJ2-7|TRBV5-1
ASSLEDRLYEQY
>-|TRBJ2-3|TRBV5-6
ASTPFKYYYSTDTQY
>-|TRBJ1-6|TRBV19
ASSMRPYNSPLH
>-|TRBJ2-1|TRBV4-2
ASSQVHEQF
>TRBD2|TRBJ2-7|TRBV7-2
ASSLPTSGGNEQY
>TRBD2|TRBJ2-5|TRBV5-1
ASSGTRSGGARAETQY
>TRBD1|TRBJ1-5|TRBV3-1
ASSLGAGGHQPQH
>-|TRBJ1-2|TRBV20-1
SARGGGGYT
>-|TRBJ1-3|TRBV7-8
ASSHSYQGRSGNTIY
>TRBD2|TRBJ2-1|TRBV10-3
AISRRASGGDNEQF
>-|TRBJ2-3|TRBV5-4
ASRFDLIHTDTQY
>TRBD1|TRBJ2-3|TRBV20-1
SARGTGGSLLDTQY
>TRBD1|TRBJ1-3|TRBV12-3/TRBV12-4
ASSPQGALGNTIY
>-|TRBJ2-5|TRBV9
ASSEGGTLGTQY
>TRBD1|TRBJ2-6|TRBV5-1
ASSYSDRKLFSGANVLT
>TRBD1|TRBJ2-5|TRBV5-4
ASSQDRVKTQY
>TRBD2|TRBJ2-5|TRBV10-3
AISETGGLGETQY
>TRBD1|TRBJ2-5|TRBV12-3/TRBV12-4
ASSFFGQGIGETQY
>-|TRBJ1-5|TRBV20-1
SARSRVGNQPQH
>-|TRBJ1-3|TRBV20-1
SASQGAGGNTIY
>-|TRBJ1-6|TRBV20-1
SASSRPSSYNSPLH
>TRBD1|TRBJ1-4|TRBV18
ASSPPVRDSSNEKLF
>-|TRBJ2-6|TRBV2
ARSPAGANVLT
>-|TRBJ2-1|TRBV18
ASSPQNLGQQF
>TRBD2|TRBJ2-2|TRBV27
ASSLSRTSGGAKTGELF
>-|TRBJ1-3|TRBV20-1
SALDGIGNTIY
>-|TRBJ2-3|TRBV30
AWSARTDTQY
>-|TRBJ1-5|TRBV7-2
ASSFRQGYNQPQH
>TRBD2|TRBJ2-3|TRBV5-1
ASPTLAGESNTQY
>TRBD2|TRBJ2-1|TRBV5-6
ASSSTPSGGYNEQF
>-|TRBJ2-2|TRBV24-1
ATSETTGKNTGELF
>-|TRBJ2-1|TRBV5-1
ASSSVHEQF
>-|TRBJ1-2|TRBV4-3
ASSQSRDRNYGYT
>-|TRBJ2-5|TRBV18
ASSPGETQY
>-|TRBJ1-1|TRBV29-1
SVEEARIDALMNTEAF
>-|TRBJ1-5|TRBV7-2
ASSAASYSNQPQH
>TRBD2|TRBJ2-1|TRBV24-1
ATSDSGLAGGSNNEQF
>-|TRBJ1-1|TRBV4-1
ASSPMTPQGTEAF
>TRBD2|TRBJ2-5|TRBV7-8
ASSQGLAGGLGTQY
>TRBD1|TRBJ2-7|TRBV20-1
SVVPGTGVDEQY
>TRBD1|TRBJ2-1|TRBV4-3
AKPHLTGPLRRAYNEQF
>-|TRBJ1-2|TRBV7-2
ASSTSNPRVAGGYT
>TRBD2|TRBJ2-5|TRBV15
ATNPIGRGPETQY
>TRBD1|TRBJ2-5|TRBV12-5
ASGGTAQETQY
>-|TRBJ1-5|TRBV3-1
ASSQSPGPQH
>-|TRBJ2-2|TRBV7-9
ASRPRNTGELF
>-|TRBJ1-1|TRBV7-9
ASSLATRNTEAF
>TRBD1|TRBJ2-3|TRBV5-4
ASSFPGQGVSDTQY
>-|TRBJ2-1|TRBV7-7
ASSLVGGEYNEQF
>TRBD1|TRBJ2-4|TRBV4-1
ASSLDQGDSKNIQY
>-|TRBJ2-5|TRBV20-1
SAQAMGGETQY
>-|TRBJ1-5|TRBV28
ASSRLGGRNQPQH
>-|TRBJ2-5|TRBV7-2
ASSLEAGLETQY
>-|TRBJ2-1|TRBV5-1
ASSLGGLSYNEQF
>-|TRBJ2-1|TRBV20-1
SALGEDNEQF